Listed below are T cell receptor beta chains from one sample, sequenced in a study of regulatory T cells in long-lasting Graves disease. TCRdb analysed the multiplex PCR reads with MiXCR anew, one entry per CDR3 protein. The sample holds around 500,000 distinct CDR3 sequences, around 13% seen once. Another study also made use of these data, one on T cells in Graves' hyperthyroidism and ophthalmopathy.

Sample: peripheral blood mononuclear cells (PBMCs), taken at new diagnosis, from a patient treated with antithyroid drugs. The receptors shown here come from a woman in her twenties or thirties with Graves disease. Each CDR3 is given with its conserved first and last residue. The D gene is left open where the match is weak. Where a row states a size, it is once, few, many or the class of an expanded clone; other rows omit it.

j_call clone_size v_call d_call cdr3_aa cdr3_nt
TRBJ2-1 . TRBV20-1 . CSALDPRGAIYNEQFF TGCAGTGCTTTAGACCCCAGGGGGGCGATATACAATGAGCAGTTCTTC
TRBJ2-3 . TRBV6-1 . CASSALVVRGTDTQYF TGTGCCAGCAGTGCCCTGGTGGTTCGGGGGACAGATACGCAGTATTTT
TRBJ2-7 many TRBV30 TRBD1 CAWSGWDRATYEQYF TGTGCCTGGAGTGGATGGGACAGGGCTACCTACGAGCAGTACTTC
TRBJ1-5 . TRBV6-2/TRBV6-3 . CASSSQISNQPQHF TGTGCCAGCAGTTCCCAGATTAGCAATCAGCCCCAGCATTTT
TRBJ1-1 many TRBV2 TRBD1 CASKTGPMNTEAFF TGTGCCAGCAAGACAGGGCCTATGAACACTGAAGCTTTCTTT
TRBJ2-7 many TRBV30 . CAWSVAGAYEQYF TGTGCCTGGAGTGTTGCGGGCGCCTACGAGCAGTACTTC
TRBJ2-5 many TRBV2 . CASSVRPQETQYF TGTGCCAGCAGTGTCCGACCCCAAGAGACCCAGTACTTC
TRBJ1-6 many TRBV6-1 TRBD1 CASRATGNNSPLHF TGTGCCAGCAGAGCGACAGGGAATAATTCACCCCTCCACTTT
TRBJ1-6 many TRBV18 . CASSGHSYNSPLHF TGTGCCAGCTCAGGACACTCCTATAATTCACCCCTCCACTTT
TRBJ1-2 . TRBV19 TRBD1 CASSIQGGGYTF TGTGCCAGTAGTATACAGGGGGGGGGCTACACCTTC